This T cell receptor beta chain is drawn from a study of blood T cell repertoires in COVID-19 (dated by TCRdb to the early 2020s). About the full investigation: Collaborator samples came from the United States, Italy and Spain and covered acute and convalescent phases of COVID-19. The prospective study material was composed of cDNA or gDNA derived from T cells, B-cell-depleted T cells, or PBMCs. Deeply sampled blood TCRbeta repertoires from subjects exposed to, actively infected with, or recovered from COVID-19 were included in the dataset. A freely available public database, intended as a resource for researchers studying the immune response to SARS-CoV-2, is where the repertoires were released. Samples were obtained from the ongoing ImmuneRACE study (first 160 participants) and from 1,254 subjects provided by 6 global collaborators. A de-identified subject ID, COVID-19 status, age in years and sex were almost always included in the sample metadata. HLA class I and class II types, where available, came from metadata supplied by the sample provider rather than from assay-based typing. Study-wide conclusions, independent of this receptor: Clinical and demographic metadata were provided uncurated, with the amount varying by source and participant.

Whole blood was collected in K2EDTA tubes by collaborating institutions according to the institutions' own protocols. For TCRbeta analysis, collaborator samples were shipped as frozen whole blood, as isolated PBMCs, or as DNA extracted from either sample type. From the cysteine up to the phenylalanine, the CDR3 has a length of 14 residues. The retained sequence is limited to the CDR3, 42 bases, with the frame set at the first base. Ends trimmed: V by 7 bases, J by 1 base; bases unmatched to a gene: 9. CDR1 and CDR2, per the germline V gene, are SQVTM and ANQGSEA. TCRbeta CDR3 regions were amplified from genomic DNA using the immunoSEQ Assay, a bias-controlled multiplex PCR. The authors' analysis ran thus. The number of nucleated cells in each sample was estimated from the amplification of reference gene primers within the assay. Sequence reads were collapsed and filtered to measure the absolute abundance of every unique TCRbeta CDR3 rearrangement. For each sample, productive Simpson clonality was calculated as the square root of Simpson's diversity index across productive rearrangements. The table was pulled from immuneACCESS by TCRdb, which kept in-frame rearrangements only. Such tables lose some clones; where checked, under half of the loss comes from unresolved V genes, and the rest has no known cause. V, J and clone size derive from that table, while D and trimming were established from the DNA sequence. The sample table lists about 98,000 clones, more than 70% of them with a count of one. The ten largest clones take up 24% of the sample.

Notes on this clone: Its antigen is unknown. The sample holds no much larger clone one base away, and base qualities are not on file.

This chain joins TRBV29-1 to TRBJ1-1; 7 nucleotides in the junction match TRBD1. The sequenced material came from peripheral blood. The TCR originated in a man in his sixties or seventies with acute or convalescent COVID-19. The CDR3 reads CSATAGTANTEAFF. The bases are TGCAGCGCCACCGCCGGGACAGCGAACACTGAAGCTTTCTTT.